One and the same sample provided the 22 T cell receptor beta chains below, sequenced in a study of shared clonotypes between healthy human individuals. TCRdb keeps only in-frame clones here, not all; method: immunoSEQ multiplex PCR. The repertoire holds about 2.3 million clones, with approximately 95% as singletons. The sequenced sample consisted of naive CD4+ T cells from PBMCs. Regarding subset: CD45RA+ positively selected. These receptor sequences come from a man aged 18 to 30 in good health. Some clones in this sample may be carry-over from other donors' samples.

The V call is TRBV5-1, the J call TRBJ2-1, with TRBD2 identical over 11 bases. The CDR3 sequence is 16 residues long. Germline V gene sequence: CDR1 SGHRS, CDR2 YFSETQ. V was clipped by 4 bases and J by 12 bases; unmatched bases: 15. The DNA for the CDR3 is TGCGCCAGCAGCACGGCGCCGGGACTAGCGGTCTCCGTGCAGTTCTTC. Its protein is CASSTAPGLAVSVQFF.

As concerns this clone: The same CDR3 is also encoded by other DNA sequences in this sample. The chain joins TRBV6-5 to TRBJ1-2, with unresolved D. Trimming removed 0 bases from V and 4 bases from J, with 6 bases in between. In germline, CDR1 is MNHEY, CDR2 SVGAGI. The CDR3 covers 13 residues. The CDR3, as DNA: TGTGCCAGCAGTTACTCGAGAAGCTATGGCTACACCTTC. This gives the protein CASSYSRSYGYTF.

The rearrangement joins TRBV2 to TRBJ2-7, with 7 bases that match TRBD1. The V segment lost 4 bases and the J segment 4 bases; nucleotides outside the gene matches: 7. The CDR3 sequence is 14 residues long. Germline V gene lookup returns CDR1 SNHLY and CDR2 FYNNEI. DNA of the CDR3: TGTGCCAGCAGTGTCAAGGGGGCGGAATACGAGCAGTACTTC. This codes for CASSVKGAEYEQYF.

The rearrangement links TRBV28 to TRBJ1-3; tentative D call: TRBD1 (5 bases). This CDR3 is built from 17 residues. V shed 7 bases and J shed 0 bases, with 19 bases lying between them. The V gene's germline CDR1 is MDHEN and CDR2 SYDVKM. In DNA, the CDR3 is TGTGCCAGCACCGGGACGTCTCCGGTGGGCTCTGGAAACACCATATATTTT. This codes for CASTGTSPVGSGNTIYF.

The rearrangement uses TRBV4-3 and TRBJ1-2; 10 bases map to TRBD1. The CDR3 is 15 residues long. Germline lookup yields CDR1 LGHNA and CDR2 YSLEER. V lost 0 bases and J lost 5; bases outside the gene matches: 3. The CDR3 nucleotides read TGCGCCAGCAGCCAAGAATGGACAGGGGGTTATGGCTACACCTTC. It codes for CASSQEWTGGYGYTF.

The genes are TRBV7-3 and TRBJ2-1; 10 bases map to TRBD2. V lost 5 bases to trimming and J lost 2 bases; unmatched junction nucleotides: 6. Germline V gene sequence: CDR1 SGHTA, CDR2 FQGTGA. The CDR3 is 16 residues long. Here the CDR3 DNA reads TGTGCCAGCAGCGATCCCGGGACTAGCGCCTACAATGAGCAGTTCTTC. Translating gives CASSDPGTSAYNEQFF.

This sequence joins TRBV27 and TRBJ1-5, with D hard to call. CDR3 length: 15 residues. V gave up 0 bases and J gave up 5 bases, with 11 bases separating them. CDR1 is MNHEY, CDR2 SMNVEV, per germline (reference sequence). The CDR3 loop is CASSLSYLRDQPQHF. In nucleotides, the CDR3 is TGTGCCAGCAGTTTATCGTATCTTAGGGATCAGCCCCAGCATTTT.

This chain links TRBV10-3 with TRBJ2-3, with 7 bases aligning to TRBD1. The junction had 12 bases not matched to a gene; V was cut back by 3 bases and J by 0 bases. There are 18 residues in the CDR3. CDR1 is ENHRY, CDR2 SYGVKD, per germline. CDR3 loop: CAISDPRRTGTSTDTQYF. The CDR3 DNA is TGTGCCATCAGTGACCCTAGGCGGACAGGTACTAGCACAGATACGCAGTATTTT.

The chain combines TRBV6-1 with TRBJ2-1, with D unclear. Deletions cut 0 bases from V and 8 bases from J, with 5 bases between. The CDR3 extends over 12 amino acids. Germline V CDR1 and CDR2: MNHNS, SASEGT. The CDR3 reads CASSEASYEQFF. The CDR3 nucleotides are TGTGCCAGCAGTGAAGCGAGCTATGAGCAGTTCTTC.

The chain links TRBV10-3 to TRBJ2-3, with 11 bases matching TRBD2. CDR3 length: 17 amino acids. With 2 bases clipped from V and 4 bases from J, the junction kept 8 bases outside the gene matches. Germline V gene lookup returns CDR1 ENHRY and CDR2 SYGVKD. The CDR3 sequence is CAISETISGRGADTQYF. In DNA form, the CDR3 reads TGTGCCATCAGTGAGACCATTAGCGGGAGGGGTGCAGATACGCAGTATTTT.

The CDR3 is CASTPLGQGVVANTEAFF. In nucleotides, the CDR3 is TGTGCCAGCACCCCCTTGGGACAGGGGGTGGTCGCGAACACTGAAGCTTTCTTT. The V and J genes are TRBV27 and TRBJ1-1; 11 bases match TRBD1. This CDR3 spans 18 amino acids. The V segment lost 7 bases and the J segment 1 base; nucleotides outside the gene matches: 14. Germline V gene data show CDR1 as MNHEY and CDR2 as SMNVEV (reference sequence).

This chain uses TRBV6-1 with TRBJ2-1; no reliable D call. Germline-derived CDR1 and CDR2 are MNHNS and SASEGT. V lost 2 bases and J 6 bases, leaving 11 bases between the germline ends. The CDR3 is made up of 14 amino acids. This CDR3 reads CASSELVGFNEQFF. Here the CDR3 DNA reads TGTGCCAGCAGTGAACTGGTAGGGTTCAATGAGCAGTTCTTC.

The CDR3 protein is CASSLPGLAAASYNEQFF. The CDR3 DNA follows: TGTGCCAGCAGCCTCCCGGGACTAGCGGCAGCCTCCTACAATGAGCAGTTCTTC. The chain combines TRBV14 with TRBJ2-1, with TRBD2 matching 11 bases. The germline V gene has CDR1 SGHDN and CDR2 FVKESK. After removal of 4 bases from V and 0 bases from J, the junction contained 8 bases not matched to a gene. The CDR3 covers 18 residues.

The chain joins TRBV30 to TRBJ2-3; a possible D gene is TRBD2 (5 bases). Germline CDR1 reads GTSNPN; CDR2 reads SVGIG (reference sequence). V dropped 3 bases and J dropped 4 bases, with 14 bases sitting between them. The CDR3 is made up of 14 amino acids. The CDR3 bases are TGTGCCTGGAGGATCGGAGGTGGACCAGATACGCAGTATTTT. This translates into CAWRIGGGPDTQYF.

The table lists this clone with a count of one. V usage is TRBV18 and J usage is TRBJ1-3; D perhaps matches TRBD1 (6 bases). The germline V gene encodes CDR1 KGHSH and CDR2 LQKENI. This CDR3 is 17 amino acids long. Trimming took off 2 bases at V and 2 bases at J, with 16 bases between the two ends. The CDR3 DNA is TGTGCCAGCTCACCATCATATGCGGGGGCGGCTGGAAACACCATATATTTT. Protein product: CASSPSYAGAAGNTIYF.

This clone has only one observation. CDR3 sequence: CASNKSPIYAGVITDTQYF. In DNA form, the CDR3 reads TGTGCCAGCAACAAAAGCCCCATTTATGCGGGAGTGATCACAGATACGCAGTATTTT. V gene TRBV27 combines with J gene TRBJ2-3, with TRBD2 matching 7 bases. The CDR3 length is 19 residues. Losses at the gene ends were 7 bases for V and 2 bases for J; bases not matched to a gene: 21. Germline values: CDR1 MNHEY, CDR2 SMNVEV (reference sequence).

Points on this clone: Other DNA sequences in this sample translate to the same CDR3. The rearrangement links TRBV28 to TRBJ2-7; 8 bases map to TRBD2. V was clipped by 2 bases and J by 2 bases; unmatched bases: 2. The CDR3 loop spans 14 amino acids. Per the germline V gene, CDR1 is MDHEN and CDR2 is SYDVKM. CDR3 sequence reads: CASSLPGLAYEQYF. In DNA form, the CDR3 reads TGTGCCAGCAGTTTACCGGGACTAGCCTACGAGCAGTACTTC.

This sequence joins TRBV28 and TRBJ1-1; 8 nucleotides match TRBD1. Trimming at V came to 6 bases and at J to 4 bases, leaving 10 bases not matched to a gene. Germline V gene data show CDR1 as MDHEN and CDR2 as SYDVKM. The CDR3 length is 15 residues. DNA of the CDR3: TGTGCCAGCAGCACGGAGAGACAGGGGCCCACTGAAGCTTTCTTT. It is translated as CASSTERQGPTEAFF.

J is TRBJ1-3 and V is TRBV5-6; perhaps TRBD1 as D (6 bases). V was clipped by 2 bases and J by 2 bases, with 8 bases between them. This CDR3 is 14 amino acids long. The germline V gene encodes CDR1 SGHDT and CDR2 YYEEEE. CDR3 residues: CASSFYRAGNTIYF. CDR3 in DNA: TGTGCCAGCAGCTTTTACAGGGCTGGAAACACCATATATTTT.

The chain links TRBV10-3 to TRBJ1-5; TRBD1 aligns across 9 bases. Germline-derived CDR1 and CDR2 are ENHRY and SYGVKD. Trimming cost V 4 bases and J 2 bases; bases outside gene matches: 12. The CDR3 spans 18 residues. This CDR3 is CAISVGEDRGGGNQPQHF. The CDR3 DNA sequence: TGTGCCATCAGTGTGGGAGAGGACAGGGGAGGCGGCAATCAGCCCCAGCATTTT.

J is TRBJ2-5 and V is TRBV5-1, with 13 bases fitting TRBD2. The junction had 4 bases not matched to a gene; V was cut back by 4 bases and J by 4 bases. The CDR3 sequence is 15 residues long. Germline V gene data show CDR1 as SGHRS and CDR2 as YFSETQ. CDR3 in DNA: TGCGCCAGCAGCCCAAGACTAGCGGGAGGAGAGACCCAGTACTTC. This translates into CASSPRLAGGETQYF.

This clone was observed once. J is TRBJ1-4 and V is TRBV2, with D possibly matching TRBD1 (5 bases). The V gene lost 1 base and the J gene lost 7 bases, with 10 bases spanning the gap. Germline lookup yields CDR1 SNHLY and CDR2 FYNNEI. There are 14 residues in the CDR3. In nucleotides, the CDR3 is TGTGCCAGCAGTGAAGAGCGGGGGAGTGAAAAACTGTTTTTT. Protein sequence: CASSEERGSEKLFF.